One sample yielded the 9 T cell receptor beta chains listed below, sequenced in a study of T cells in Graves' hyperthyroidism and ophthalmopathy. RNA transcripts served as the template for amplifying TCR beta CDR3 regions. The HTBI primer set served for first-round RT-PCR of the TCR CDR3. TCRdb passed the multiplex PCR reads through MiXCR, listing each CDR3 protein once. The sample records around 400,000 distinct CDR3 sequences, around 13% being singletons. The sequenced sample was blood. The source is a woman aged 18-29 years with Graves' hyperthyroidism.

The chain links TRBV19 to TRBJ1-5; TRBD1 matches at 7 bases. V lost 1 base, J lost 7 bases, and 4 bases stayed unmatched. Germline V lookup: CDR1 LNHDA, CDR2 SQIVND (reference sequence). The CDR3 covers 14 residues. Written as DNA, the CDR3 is TGTGCCAGTAGTATAGGTACAGGGGCACAGCCCCAGCATTTT. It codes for CASSIGTGAQPQHF.

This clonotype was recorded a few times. The CDR3 region is CSARRSTGGDQPQHF. Here the CDR3 DNA reads TGCAGTGCTAGGCGCTCTACAGGGGGCGATCAGCCCCAGCATTTT. V is TRBV20-1 and J is TRBJ1-5; 9 bases agree with TRBD1. Germline CDR1 DFQATT, CDR2 SNEGSKA (reference sequence). The J segment lost 5 bases and the V segment lost 3 bases, leaving 8 bases of the junction unmatched. This CDR3 is 15 amino acids long.

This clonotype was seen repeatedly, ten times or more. The chain's CDR3 is CASSFAGSTDTQYF. CDR3 nucleotide sequence: TGTGCCAGCAGTTTTGCGGGGAGCACAGATACGCAGTATTTT. V is TRBV27 and J is TRBJ2-3; D possibly corresponds to TRBD2 (6 bases). The CDR3 length is 14 residues. V shed 3 bases and J shed 0 bases, with 7 bases lying between them. Per the germline V gene, CDR1 is MNHEY and CDR2 is SMNVEV (reference sequence).

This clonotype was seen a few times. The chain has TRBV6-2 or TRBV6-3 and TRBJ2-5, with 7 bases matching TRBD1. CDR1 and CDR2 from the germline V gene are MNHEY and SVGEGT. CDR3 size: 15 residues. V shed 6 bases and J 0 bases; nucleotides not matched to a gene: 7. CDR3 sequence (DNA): TGTGCCAGCAGCCTCCTACAGGGGAACCAAGAGACCCAGTACTTC. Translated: CASSLLQGNQETQYF.

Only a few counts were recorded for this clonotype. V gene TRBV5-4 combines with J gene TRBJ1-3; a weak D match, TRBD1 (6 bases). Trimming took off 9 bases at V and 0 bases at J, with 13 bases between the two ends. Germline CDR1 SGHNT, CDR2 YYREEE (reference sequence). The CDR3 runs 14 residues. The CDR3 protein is CATTGQISGNTIYF. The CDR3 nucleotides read TGTGCCACCACTGGACAGATCTCTGGAAACACCATATATTTT. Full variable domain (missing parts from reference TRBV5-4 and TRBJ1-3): ETGVTQSPTHLIKTRGQQVTLRCSSQSGHNTVSWYQQALGQGPQFIFQYYREEENGRGNFPPRFSGLQFPNYSSELNVNALELDDSALYLCATTGQISGNTIYFGEGSWLTVV.

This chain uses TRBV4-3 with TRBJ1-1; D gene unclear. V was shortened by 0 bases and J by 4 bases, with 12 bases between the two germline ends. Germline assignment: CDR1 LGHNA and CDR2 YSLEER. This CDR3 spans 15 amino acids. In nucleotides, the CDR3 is TGCGCCAGCAGCCAAGACTTCTTGCGGACCACTGAAGCTTTCTTT. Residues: CASSQDFLRTTEAFF.

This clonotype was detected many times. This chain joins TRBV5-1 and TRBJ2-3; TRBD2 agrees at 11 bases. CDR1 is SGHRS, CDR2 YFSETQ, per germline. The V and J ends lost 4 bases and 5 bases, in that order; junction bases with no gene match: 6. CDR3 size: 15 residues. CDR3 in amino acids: CASSISGGAVDTQYF. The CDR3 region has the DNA TGCGCCAGCAGCATTAGCGGGGGGGCTGTAGATACGCAGTATTTT.

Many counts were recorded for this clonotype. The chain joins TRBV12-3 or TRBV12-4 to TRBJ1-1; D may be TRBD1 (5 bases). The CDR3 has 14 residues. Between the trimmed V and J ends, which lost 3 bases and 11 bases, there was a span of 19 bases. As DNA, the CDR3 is TGTGCCAGCAGTTTCGGGGGAAGGACGACGTTGGCTTTCTTT. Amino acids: CASSFGGRTTLAFF.

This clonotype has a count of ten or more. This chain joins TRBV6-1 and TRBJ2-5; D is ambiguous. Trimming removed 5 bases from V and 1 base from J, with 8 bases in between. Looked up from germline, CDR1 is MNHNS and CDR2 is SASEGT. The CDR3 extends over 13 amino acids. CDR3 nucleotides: TGTGCCAGCAGTCCGACACCCCAAGAGACCCAGTACTTC. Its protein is CASSPTPQETQYF.